This entry concerns a single TCR beta chain. This may be a read error, as it is one base from a much larger clone. The length of the CDR3 is 13 residues. Germline CDR1 and CDR2: SQVTM and ANQGSEA. Total RNA amounting to 500 ng was the source from which TCR beta cDNA was made with a constant-region primer. Each TCR beta library was derived from three nested multiplex PCR rounds that employed slightly modified ARM-PCR. With TRBV1-TRBV30 forward primers and a C-beta reverse primer, the first two PCR rounds were run for 9 to 10 cycles each. Via MiXCR, TCRdb re-called the multiplex PCR reads, giving one row per CDR3 protein. The sample consists of 310,000 or so distinct CDR3 sequences, about three fifths of them appearing once. The sample is drawn from a study of tumor-infiltrating lymphocytes in primary liver carcinoma. Study as a whole: Ranging in age from 30 to 69 years, the patients were men and women.

Unsorted whole blood yielded the blood RNA, and germline DNA was also extracted. The V gene is TRBV29-1, the J gene TRBJ2-2; D is perhaps TRBD1 (6 bases). The sequence derives from a woman in her twenties or thirties with primary liver carcinoma and hepatitis B virus infection. What was sequenced was peripheral blood. Written as DNA, the CDR3 is TGCAGCGTTGGGACAGACAACACCGGGGAGCTGTTATTT. This translates into CSVGTDNTGELLF.